This T cell receptor beta chain was sequenced for a study of graft-versus-host responses after intestinal transplantation. On the study more broadly: Anti-thymocyte globulin induction preceded about 3 years of tacrolimus and steroid maintenance in all recipients.

Concerning this clone: Antigen: not known.

To release intraepithelial and lamina propria lymphocytes, the graft tissue was processed. The junction had 6 bases not matched to a gene; V was cut back by 1 base and J by 14 bases. This CDR3 region has 13 residues. Germline CDR1 SGHAT, CDR2 FQNNGV. TCRdb's copy holds only in-frame clones and misses some; the assay was immunoSEQ multiplex PCR. The data contain 60,000 to 70,000 clones, 89% of them singletons. Findings and caveats of the study: Among recipient marrow samples, GvH clones were found; some appeared first in ileum or blood. Early post-transplant HvG declines were associated with peak circulating GvH clone levels.

This specimen was ileum tissue, taken approximately 56 weeks after transplant. This rearrangement joins TRBV11-2 to TRBJ1-4, with 8 nucleotides matching TRBD1. The sequence was obtained from a human patient who received an intestinal transplant, so some T cells may come from the graft donor. In nucleotides, the CDR3 is TGTGCCAGCAGCTTAGGGTGGGGGACAGGCCTGTTTTTT. This translates into CASSLGWGTGLFF.